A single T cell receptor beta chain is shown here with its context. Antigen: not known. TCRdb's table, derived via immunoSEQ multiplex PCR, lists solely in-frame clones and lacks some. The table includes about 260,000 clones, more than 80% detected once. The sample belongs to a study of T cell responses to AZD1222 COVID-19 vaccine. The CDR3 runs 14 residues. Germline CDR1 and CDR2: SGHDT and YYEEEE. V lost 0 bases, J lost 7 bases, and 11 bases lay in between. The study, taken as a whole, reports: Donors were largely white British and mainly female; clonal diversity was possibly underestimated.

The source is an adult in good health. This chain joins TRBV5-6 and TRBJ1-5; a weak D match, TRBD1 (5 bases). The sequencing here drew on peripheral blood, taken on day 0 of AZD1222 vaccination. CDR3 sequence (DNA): TGTGCCAGCAGCTTGGAGCAGGGAGAGCAGCCCCAGCATTTT. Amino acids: CASSLEQGEQPQHF.